This TCR beta chain derives from a study of blood T cell repertoires in COVID-19 (dated by TCRdb to 2019 to 2021). The study in broad terms: Samples from collaborators originated in the United States, Italy and Spain and spanned both the acute and convalescent phases of COVID-19. Samples came from the ongoing ImmuneRACE study (first 160 participants) plus 1,254 subjects from 6 global collaborators. Where HLA class I and class II types were available, the types were taken from metadata supplied by the sample provider, not from assay-based typing. Sample metadata almost always included a de-identified subject ID, COVID-19 status, age in years and sex. The prospective study material was composed of cDNA or gDNA derived from T cells, B-cell-depleted T cells, or PBMCs. The repertoires were made available in a free public database intended to serve as a resource for research on the immune response to SARS-CoV-2. Subjects who had been exposed to COVID-19, were actively infected with it, or had recovered from it provided the deeply sampled blood TCRbeta repertoires that made up the dataset.

TCRbeta CDR3 regions were amplified from genomic DNA using the immunoSEQ Assay, a bias-controlled multiplex PCR. Per the source publication's procedure: The number of nucleated cells in each sample was estimated from the amplification of reference gene primers within the assay. To quantify the absolute abundance of each unique TCRbeta CDR3 rearrangement, sequence reads were collapsed and filtered. Productive Simpson clonality was computed per sample as the square root of Simpson's diversity index over productive rearrangements. TCRdb re-hosts the immuneACCESS table, in-frame sequences only. Its copies lack some clones; in the studies checked, an unresolved V gene accounts for under half of them, and the cause for the rest is not known. V and J calls and clone size are given by that table; D and trimming were obtained from the DNA. The sample contains hundreds of thousands of clones, 75% to 90% of them found a single time. The biggest ten clones account for roughly 6% of the sample.

As concerns this clone: No antigen is known for it. No much larger clone is present one base from it, and per-base qualities are unavailable.

Points the paper makes about the study in general: The quantity of clinical and demographic metadata differed by source and by participant and was supplied without curation.

In Seattle, one collaborating source enrolled patients while the infection was active and tracked those patients longitudinally over the course of disease. The collaborating institutions used their own protocols to collect whole blood in K2EDTA tubes. Collaborator samples were shipped for TCRbeta analysis as frozen whole blood, isolated PBMCs, or DNA extracted from either sample type. V is cut by 6 bases and J by 2 bases, and the space between the germline ends is 11 bases. CDR1 and CDR2, per the germline V gene, are SGHVS and FQNEAQ. The CDR3 spans 13 residues, from the cysteine through the phenylalanine. Solely the CDR3 DNA is kept, with 39 bases framed from the first base.

Sequences were obtained from peripheral blood. The chain joins TRBV7-8 to TRBJ2-7; no confident D gene assignment can be made. This sequence originates from a woman aged 45-65 years with COVID-19, enrolled during active disease. This receptor has the CDR3 CASRLYDTYEQYF. The nucleotides read TGTGCCAGCAGACTATACGATACCTACGAGCAGTACTTC.